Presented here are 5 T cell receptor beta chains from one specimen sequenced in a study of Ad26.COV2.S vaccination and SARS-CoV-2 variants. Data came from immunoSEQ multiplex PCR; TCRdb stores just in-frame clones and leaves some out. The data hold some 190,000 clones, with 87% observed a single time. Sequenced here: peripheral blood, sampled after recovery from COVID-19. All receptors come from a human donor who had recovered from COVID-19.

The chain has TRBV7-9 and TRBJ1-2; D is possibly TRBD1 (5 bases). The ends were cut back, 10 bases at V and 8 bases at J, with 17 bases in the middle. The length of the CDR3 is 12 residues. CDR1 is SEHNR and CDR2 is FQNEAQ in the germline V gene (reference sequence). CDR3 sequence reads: CAIRTEGQGYTF. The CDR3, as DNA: TGTGCCATAAGGACGGAGGGGCAAGGCTACACCTTC.

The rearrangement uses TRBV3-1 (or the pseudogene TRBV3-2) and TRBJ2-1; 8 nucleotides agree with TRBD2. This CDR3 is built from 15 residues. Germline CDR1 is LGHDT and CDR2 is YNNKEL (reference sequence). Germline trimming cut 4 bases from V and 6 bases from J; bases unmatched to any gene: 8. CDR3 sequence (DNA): TGTGCCAGCAGCCGACCCGGGACTAGTGTCAATGAGCAGTTCTTC. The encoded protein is CASSRPGTSVNEQFF.

CDR3 nucleotide sequence: TGTGCCAGCAGCCCAGAGACAGGGTCGGACACTGAAGCTTTCTTT. As protein: CASSPETGSDTEAFF. This rearrangement joins TRBV7-2 to TRBJ1-1, with TRBD1 matching over 7 bases. The trim removed 5 bases at V and 3 bases at J, leaving 9 bases unmatched. Per germline, CDR1 SGHTA and CDR2 FQGNSA. The CDR3 covers 15 residues.

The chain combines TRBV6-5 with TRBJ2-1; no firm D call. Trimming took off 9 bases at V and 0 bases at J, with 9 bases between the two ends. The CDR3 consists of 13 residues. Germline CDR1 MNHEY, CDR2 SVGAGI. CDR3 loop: CASGRSSYNEQFF. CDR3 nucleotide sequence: TGTGCCAGTGGCAGGAGCTCCTACAATGAGCAGTTCTTC.

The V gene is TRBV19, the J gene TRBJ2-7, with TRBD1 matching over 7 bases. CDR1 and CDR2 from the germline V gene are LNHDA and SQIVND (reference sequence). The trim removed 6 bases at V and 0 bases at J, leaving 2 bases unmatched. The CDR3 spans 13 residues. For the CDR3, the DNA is TGTGCCAGTAGGACAGGGTTCTCCTACGAGCAGTACTTC. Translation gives CASRTGFSYEQYF.